This TCR beta chain was recovered during a study of blood T cell repertoires in COVID-19. Clones were sequenced by immunoSEQ multiplex PCR, and TCRdb holds only the in-frame ones, with some missing. The sample has fewer than 500,000 clones, 70% to 90% seen once; the top ten hold about 2.1%. The CDR3 length is 14 residues. Trimming removed 5 bases from V and 5 bases from J; junction bases left unmatched: 8. The germline gives CDR1 SNHLY, CDR2 FYNNEI. This chain joins TRBV2 and TRBJ1-1; 7 bases align to TRBD1. Input material: PBMCs or T cells enriched from blood (not recorded which). The clonotype was recovered from a woman in her late teens or twenties with acute COVID-19. CDR3 loop: CASSKRTRGTEAFF. CDR3 sequence (DNA): TGTGCCAGCAGTAAAAGGACCAGGGGGACTGAAGCTTTCTTT.